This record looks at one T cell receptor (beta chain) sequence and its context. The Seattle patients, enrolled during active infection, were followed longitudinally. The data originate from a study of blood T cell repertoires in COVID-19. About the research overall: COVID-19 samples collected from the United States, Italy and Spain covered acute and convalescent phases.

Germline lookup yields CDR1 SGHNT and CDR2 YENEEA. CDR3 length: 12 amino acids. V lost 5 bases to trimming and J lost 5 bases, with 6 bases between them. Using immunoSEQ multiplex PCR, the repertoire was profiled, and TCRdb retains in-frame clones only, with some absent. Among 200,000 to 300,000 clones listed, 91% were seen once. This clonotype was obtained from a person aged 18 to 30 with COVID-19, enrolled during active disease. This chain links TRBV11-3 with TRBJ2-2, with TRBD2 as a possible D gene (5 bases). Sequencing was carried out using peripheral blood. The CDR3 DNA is TGTGCCAGCAGCAGCGGAACCGGGGAGCTGTTTTTT. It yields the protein CASSSGTGELFF. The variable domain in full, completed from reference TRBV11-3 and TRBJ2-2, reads EAGVVQSPRYKIIEKKQPVAFWCNPISGHNTLYWYLQNLGQGPELLIRYENEEAVDDSQLPKDRFSAERLKGVDSTLKIQPAELGDSAVYLCASSSGTGELFFGEGSRLTVL.